These 3 T cell receptor beta chains share one sample of origin, sequenced in a study of human T cells and chemical hapten exposure. Each CDR3 protein is one row after TCRdb ran MiXCR on the RACE reads. The data show approximately 82,000 distinct CDR3 sequences, approximately 12% seen once. Time point in this sample: patch test 1, 2 weeks after DPC sensitization. Treatment here: therapeutic diphenylcyclopropenone sensitization with weekly scalp DPC. The specimen comprised whole blood, sampled in connection with sensitization to the hapten diphenylcyclopropenone (DPC). The receptors shown here come from an older woman with alopecia areata. Some clones in this sample may be carry-over from other donors' samples.

This rearrangement joins TRBV6-1 to TRBJ1-3, with no clear D. Per germline, CDR1 MNHNS and CDR2 SASEGT. Between the trimmed V and J ends, which lost 1 base and 8 bases, there was a span of 12 bases. This CDR3 contains 14 residues. The CDR3 reads CASSEVGGSDTIYF. Here the CDR3 DNA reads TGTGCCAGCAGTGAAGTCGGAGGTTCGGACACCATATATTTT.

There are many counts of this clonotype. The chain recombines TRBV18 with TRBJ1-1; possibly TRBD1 for D (6 bases). Germline-derived CDR1 and CDR2 are KGHSH and LQKENI. V lost 1 base to trimming and J lost 10 bases, with 13 bases between them. The CDR3 consists of 13 residues. The CDR3: CASSPQDRESAFF. DNA of the CDR3: TGTGCCAGCTCACCACAGGACAGAGAGTCAGCTTTCTTT.

This clonotype was seen at least ten times. The chain joins TRBV20-1 to TRBJ2-5, with 7 bases identical to TRBD1. The CDR3 totals 14 residues. Germline V lookup: CDR1 DFQATT, CDR2 SNEGSKA (reference sequence). The V and J ends lost 6 bases and 5 bases, in that order; junction bases with no gene match: 12. CDR3 in amino acids: CSADKGALGETQYF. CDR3 sequence (DNA): TGCAGTGCAGACAAGGGGGCCCTTGGGGAGACCCAGTACTTC.